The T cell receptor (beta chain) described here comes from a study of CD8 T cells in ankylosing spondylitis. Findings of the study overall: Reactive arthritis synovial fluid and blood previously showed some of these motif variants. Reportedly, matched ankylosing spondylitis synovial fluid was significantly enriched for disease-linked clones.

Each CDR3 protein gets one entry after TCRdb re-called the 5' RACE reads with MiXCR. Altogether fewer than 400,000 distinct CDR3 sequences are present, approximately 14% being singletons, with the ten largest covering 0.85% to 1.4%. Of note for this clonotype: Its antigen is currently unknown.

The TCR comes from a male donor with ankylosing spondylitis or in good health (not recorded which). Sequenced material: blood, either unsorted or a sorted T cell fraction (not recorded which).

CDR3 residues: CSVAVRLSNTEAFF. CDR3 coding DNA: TGCAGCGTTGCTGTAAGGTTATCGAACACTGAAGCTTTCTTT. V gene TRBV29-1 combines with J gene TRBJ1-1, with unresolved D. Germline V gene sequence: CDR1 SQVTM, CDR2 ANQGSEA. V lost 4 bases and J lost 1, with 13 bases in between. This CDR3 spans 14 amino acids.